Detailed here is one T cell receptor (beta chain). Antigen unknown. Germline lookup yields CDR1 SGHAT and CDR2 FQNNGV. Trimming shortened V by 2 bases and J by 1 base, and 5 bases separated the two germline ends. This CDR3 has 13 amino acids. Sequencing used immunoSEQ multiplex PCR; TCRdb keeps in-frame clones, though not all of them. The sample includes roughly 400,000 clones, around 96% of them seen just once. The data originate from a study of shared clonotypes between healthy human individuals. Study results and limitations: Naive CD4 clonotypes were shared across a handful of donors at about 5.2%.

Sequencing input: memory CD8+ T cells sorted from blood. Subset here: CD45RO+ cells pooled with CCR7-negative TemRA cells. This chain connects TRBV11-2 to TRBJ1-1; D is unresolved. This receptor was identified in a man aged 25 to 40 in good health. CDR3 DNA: TGTGCCAGCAGCTTATTTCAGAACACTGAAGCTTTCTTT. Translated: CASSLFQNTEAFF.